This is a list of T cell receptor beta chains from one sample in a study of T-cell reconstitution after alpha-beta-depleted transplantation in children. One entry per CDR3 protein results from TCRdb running MiXCR on the PCR reads. In the table there are about 600,000 distinct CDR3 sequences, roughly a tenth of which are singletons. Sequenced material: PBMCs from the stem cell graft donor, taken from the stem cell graft. These receptors were obtained from a human donor who donated a stem cell graft to a child with acute myeloid leukemia. CDR3s include the opening cysteine and the closing phenylalanine or tryptophan. D genes are given only for firm matches. A row's size may be missing; if present it is once, few, many or a size class.

>TRBV6-5|TRBJ1-1|few|.
CASSWGVGANTEAFF
TGTGCCAGCAGTTGGGGGGTGGGGGCTAACACTGAAGCTTTCTTT
>TRBV6-2/TRBV6-3|TRBJ2-2|.|.
CASKSGSTGELFF
TGTGCCAGCAAAAGCGGTAGCACCGGGGAGCTGTTTTTT
>TRBV2|TRBJ2-2|.|TRBD2
CASRVSGSGTGELFF
TGTGCCAGCAGAGTTAGCGGGAGTGGTACCGGGGAGCTGTTTTTT
>TRBV13|TRBJ2-4|many|.
CASSLPSSSSKNIQYF
TGTGCCAGCAGCTTGCCTAGCAGCAGCTCGAAAAACATTCAGTACTTC
>TRBV11-2|TRBJ2-1|many|TRBD2
CASTLRTSGNEQFF
TGTGCCAGCACCCTCCGGACTAGCGGAAATGAGCAGTTCTTC
>TRBV27|TRBJ2-7|few|TRBD2
CASSSVRLAGRYEQYF
TGTGCCAGCAGTTCGGTCCGACTAGCGGGAAGATACGAGCAGTACTTC
>TRBV20-1|TRBJ1-5|few|.
CSALYYSNQPQHF
TGCAGTGCTTTATACTATAGCAATCAGCCCCAGCATTTT
>TRBV20-1|TRBJ2-5|.|.
CSARAAGEVQETQYF
TGCAGTGCTAGGGCCGCAGGGGAGGTGCAAGAGACCCAGTACTTC
>TRBV7-2|TRBJ2-2|many|TRBD2
CASSLALAGGTGELFF
TGTGCCAGCAGCTTAGCACTAGCGGGAGGAACCGGGGAGCTGTTTTTT
>TRBV10-3|TRBJ2-7|many|.
CAISDRNEQYF
TGTGCCATCAGTGATCGGAACGAGCAGTACTTC
>TRBV20-1|TRBJ2-1|many|.
CSAVNRGTYNEQFF
TGCAGTGCCGTAAACCGGGGAACCTACAATGAGCAGTTCTTC
>TRBV29-1|TRBJ1-5|.|.
CSVGGEGGNSNQPQHF
TGCAGCGTTGGGGGAGAGGGGGGGAATAGCAATCAGCCCCAGCATTTT
>TRBV11-2|TRBJ2-1|few|TRBD2
CASSFPRGGRTRSYNEQFF
TGTGCCAGCAGCTTTCCACGGGGGGGGCGGACGCGCTCCTACAATGAGCAGTTCTTC
>TRBV30|TRBJ2-3|many|TRBD1
CAWSVGGRVLTDTQYF
TGTGCCTGGAGTGTAGGGGGCAGGGTACTCACAGATACGCAGTATTTT
>TRBV29-1|TRBJ2-1|many|TRBD2
CSSSGQLAGGTAEQFF
TGCAGCTCCTCAGGCCAGTTAGCGGGAGGGACTGCGGAGCAGTTCTTC
>TRBV25-1|TRBJ2-7|.|TRBD2
CASTEATSGRAREQYF
TGTGCCAGCACCGAGGCAACTAGCGGGAGGGCGAGAGAGCAGTACTTC
>TRBV10-3|TRBJ2-3|few|.
CAISEGATDTQYF
TGTGCCATCAGTGAGGGTGCCACAGATACGCAGTATTTT
>TRBV20-1|TRBJ2-7|.|.
CSARSDAYEQYF
TGCAGTGCTAGGAGTGATGCCTACGAGCAGTACTTC
>TRBV6-5|TRBJ2-7|.|.
CASSYSGVYEQYF
TGTGCCAGCAGTTACTCCGGAGTTTACGAGCAGTACTTC
>TRBV28|TRBJ2-1|many|.
CASSPAGGLYNEQFF
TGTGCCAGCAGCCCCGCTGGCGGGCTCTACAATGAGCAGTTCTTC
>TRBV7-2|TRBJ2-4|.|TRBD1
CATRQGSLAKNIQYF
TGTGCCACCCGACAGGGGTCTCTAGCCAAAAACATTCAGTACTTC
>TRBV11-3|TRBJ1-1|few|.
CASSRRWNTEAFF
TGTGCCAGCAGCCGACGGTGGAACACTGAAGCTTTCTTT
>TRBV15|TRBJ1-1|many|TRBD1
CATSRDGGQDKAFF
TGTGCCACCAGCAGAGATGGGGGACAGGACAAAGCTTTCTTT
>TRBV10-3|TRBJ2-2|.|TRBD1
CAISEMGQPNTGELFF
TGTGCCATCAGTGAGATGGGACAGCCCAACACCGGGGAGCTGTTTTTT
>TRBV7-8|TRBJ2-3|.|TRBD2
CASSPREGEVDTQYF
TGTGCCAGCAGCCCACGGGAGGGCGAGGTAGATACGCAGTATTTT
>TRBV2|TRBJ2-7|.|TRBD1
CASRLDRVSSYEQYF
TGTGCCAGCAGACTGGACAGGGTTAGCTCCTACGAGCAGTACTTC
>TRBV20-1|TRBJ2-5|.|TRBD1
CSARDGTAKETQYF
TGCAGTGCCAGGGACGGGACAGCGAAGGAGACCCAGTACTTC
>TRBV20-1|TRBJ2-7|few|.
CSATLFGQGYGEQYF
TGCAGTGCTACCCTTTTCGGGCAGGGGTACGGCGAGCAGTACTTC
>TRBV20-1|TRBJ2-6|.|TRBD2
CSARDPQRREGSLAGANVLTF
TGCAGTGCTAGAGATCCCCAAAGGCGGGAGGGTTCCCTGGCTGGGGCCAACGTCCTGACTTTC
>TRBV18|TRBJ2-5|many|.
CASSPGGPQETQYF
TGTGCCAGCTCACCAGGTGGACCCCAAGAGACCCAGTACTTC
>TRBV20-1|TRBJ2-5|many|.
CSAGLTRTFQETQYF
TGCAGTGCTGGGTTGACTAGGACCTTCCAAGAGACCCAGTACTTC
>TRBV3-1|TRBJ2-7|many|TRBD2
CASSQAGVYEQYF
TGTGCCAGCAGCCAGGCGGGAGTGTACGAGCAGTACTTC
>TRBV27|TRBJ1-6|many|.
CATRGGYNSPLHF
TGTGCCACTCGGGGGGGGTATAATTCACCCCTCCACTTT
>TRBV6-5|TRBJ2-1|.|.
CASSYSGPKGDNEQFF
TGTGCCAGCAGTTACTCAGGTCCTAAGGGGGACAATGAGCAGTTCTTC
>TRBV7-9|TRBJ2-1|.|.
CASSIMGGLARNEQFF
TGTGCCAGCAGCATCATGGGTGGGCTAGCGAGGAATGAGCAGTTCTTC
>TRBV7-2|TRBJ1-1|few|TRBD1
CASSSSQGPRGEAFF
TGTGCCAGCAGCTCATCACAGGGGCCGCGGGGTGAAGCTTTCTTT
>TRBV9|TRBJ2-7|many|TRBD1
CASSVAGTEKQYF
TGTGCCAGCAGCGTAGCAGGGACAGAAAAGCAGTACTTC
>TRBV7-6|TRBJ1-6|few|TRBD1
CASSPGTGGKSPLHF
TGTGCCAGCAGCCCCGGGACAGGGGGGAAATCACCCCTCCACTTT
>TRBV5-1|TRBJ2-1|.|TRBD2
CASSLVSSGRAHEQFF
TGCGCCAGCAGCTTGGTCTCTAGCGGGAGGGCCCATGAGCAGTTCTTC
>TRBV27|TRBJ2-1|few|.
CASSPKTSRSYNEQFF
TGTGCCAGCAGTCCAAAGACCAGTCGCTCCTACAATGAGCAGTTCTTC
>TRBV12-3/TRBV12-4|TRBJ2-7|.|.
CASSPFRTYEQYF
TGTGCCAGCAGTCCCTTTAGAACCTACGAGCAGTACTTC
>TRBV9|TRBJ2-2|many|TRBD2
CASSDFPWSGRMNTGELFF
TGTGCCAGCAGCGACTTCCCTTGGAGCGGGAGAATGAACACCGGGGAGCTGTTTTTT
>TRBV7-9|TRBJ2-2|.|.
CASSQSIRQNTGELFF
TGTGCCAGCAGCCAATCCATAAGACAGAACACCGGGGAGCTGTTTTTT
>TRBV20-1|TRBJ2-1|many|TRBD2
CSALHLPTSGRQYNEQFF
TGCAGTGCCCTACATCTTCCGACTAGCGGCAGACAATACAATGAGCAGTTCTTC
>TRBV7-3|TRBJ2-5|.|.
CASSRKGGDIQETQYF
TGTGCCAGCAGTCGTAAGGGGGGTGACATCCAAGAGACCCAGTACTTC
>TRBV6-1|TRBJ2-3|few|TRBD2
CASRPSGSPDTQYF
TGTGCCAGCCGGCCTAGCGGGAGCCCAGATACGCAGTATTTT
>TRBV28|TRBJ2-1|few|TRBD2
CASRGGLAGQSSYNEQFF
TGTGCCAGCAGGGGGGGACTAGCGGGACAAAGCTCCTACAATGAGCAGTTCTTC
>TRBV7-3|TRBJ2-7|many|.
CASSMTDSYEQYF
TGTGCCAGCAGTATGACAGACTCCTACGAGCAGTACTTC
>TRBV12-3/TRBV12-4|TRBJ2-7|few|TRBD1
CASSFLLGGQGVAEQYF
TGTGCCAGCAGTTTCCTATTGGGGGGACAGGGTGTGGCGGAGCAGTACTTC
>TRBV29-1|TRBJ2-3|few|.
CSVERTQVADTQYF
TGCAGCGTTGAAAGAACTCAGGTGGCAGATACGCAGTATTTT
>TRBV20-1|TRBJ2-1|many|.
CSATRNNEQFF
TGCAGTGCTACGCGTAACAATGAGCAGTTCTTC
>TRBV20-1|TRBJ1-5|.|TRBD1
CSARGSGGRNQPQHF
TGCAGTGCTAGAGGATCAGGGGGGCGCAATCAGCCCCAGCATTTT
>TRBV6-2/TRBV6-3|TRBJ2-5|many|.
CASSYRETQYF
TGTGCCAGCAGTTACCGGGAGACCCAGTACTTC
>TRBV3-1|TRBJ1-4|many|.
CASSPNRATNEKLFF
TGTGCCAGCAGCCCTAACAGAGCAACTAATGAAAAACTGTTTTTT
>TRBV6-2/TRBV6-3|TRBJ1-5|few|TRBD1
CASSYGQEPLRVPQHF
TGTGCCAGCAGTTACGGACAGGAACCTTTAAGGGTGCCCCAGCATTTT
>TRBV29-1|TRBJ2-7|.|.
CSVEQGRTSPNEQYF
TGCAGCGTTGAACAGGGAAGGACTTCCCCTAACGAGCAGTACTTC
>TRBV30|TRBJ1-5|.|.
CAWSVFGDTNQPQHF
TGTGCCTGGAGTGTCTTCGGGGATACCAATCAGCCCCAGCATTTT
>TRBV12-3/TRBV12-4|TRBJ2-7|many|.
CASSLDSVTYEQYF
TGTGCCAGCAGTTTAGACTCTGTGACCTACGAGCAGTACTTC
>TRBV10-3|TRBJ2-2|.|TRBD2
CAISSSPGTSGLNTGELFF
TGTGCCATCAGCAGCTCTCCCGGGACTAGCGGACTGAACACCGGGGAGCTGTTTTTT